This TCR beta chain originates from a study of blood T cell repertoires in COVID-19. Overall study: The United States, Italy and Spain were the sources of the acute and convalescent COVID-19 samples. PBMCs, B-cell-depleted T cells, or T cells were the source of the cDNA or gDNA that made up the material.

In the original processing: Amplification with reference gene primers provided the estimates of nucleated cell counts. Method: immunoSEQ multiplex PCR; TCRdb's copy keeps in-frame clones and lacks some. V and J calls and clone size follow that table, whereas D and trimming were derived from the DNA. The sample records around 100,000 clones, about nine tenths being singletons. The sequence was collected from a man aged 45-65 years with acute or convalescent COVID-19. The sequencing input was peripheral blood.

The CDR3 nucleotides read TGTGCCAGCAGTCCTCGCGTTCCGGGACAAGTGGACTACGAGCAGTACTTC. Translated, it gives CASSPRVPGQVDYEQYF. The rearrangement uses TRBV27 and TRBJ2-7; weak D call: TRBD1 (6 bases). This CDR3 is 17 amino acids long. Germline V gives CDR1 MNHEY, CDR2 SMNVEV (reference sequence). Trimming took off 5 bases at V and 3 bases at J, with 23 bases between the two ends.